What follows describes a single TCR beta chain. The antigen is undetermined. These data come from a study of cytomegalovirus exposure and HLA in healthy donors. Vbeta (60) and Jbeta (13) primers were used in the PCR. Assay used: immunoSEQ multiplex PCR; TCRdb lists only in-frame clones, some missing. The data hold around 100,000 clones, with almost 70% observed a single time. General study points: Association of a missense DCLRE1C variant with TCR beta V- and J-gene trimming was reported in a later analysis.

The sequenced sample was PBMCs. This TCR was sampled from a man in his thirties or forties in good health and CMV-seropositive.

The CDR3 DNA sequence: TGTGCCATCAGTGGGGCAGGGGTGAACATTCAGTACTTC. Its protein is CAISGAGVNIQYF. The chain links TRBV10-3 to TRBJ2-4, with a possible D match to TRBD1 (6 bases). This CDR3 comprises 13 residues. Germline values: CDR1 ENHRY, CDR2 SYGVKD. V lost 4 bases and J lost 7, with 11 bases in between.